The following is a TCR beta chain sequence with its context. TCRdb keeps only in-frame clones here, not all; method: immunoSEQ multiplex PCR. The sample shows roughly 220,000 clones, just over 85% of them seen only once. The source of the sample is a study of blood T cell repertoires in COVID-19. Per germline, CDR1 SGDLS and CDR2 YYNGEE. The V and J ends lost 4 bases and 4 bases, in that order; junction bases with no gene match: 9. This CDR3 region has 15 residues. Sequencing was done on a sample of PBMCs or T cells enriched from blood (not recorded which). The gene calls are TRBV9 and TRBJ1-2; 8 bases align to TRBD1. This receptor was obtained from a woman aged 40 to 49 with acute COVID-19. The CDR3 here is CASSPTGEYGYGYTF. DNA for the CDR3: TGTGCCAGCAGCCCGACAGGGGAATATGGCTATGGCTACACCTTC.